This is a list of T cell receptor beta chains from one sample in a study of CD8 T cells in ankylosing spondylitis. TCRdb re-called the 5' RACE reads with MiXCR, one entry per CDR3 protein. The data show around 140,000 distinct CDR3 sequences, with 17% seen just once and around a third held by the top ten. Sequencing used blood, either unsorted or a sorted T cell fraction (not recorded which). The source of these receptors is a male donor with ankylosing spondylitis. Each CDR3 is given with its conserved first and last residue. A D gene is named only where the DNA matches it firmly. Size is stated for part of the rows, as once, few or many counts, or as a class when the clone is expanded.

J gene	clone size	V gene	D gene	CDR3 DNA	CDR3 protein
TRBJ2-1	few	TRBV6-1	NA	TGTGCCAGCAGTGAATGGGGGGCGGGTTGGCAGTTCTTC	CASSEWGAGWQFF
TRBJ1-1	NA	TRBV6-5	NA	TGTGCCAGCAGTTACGGCGGGAACACTGAAGCTTTCTTT	CASSYGGNTEAFF
TRBJ1-2	NA	TRBV6-2/TRBV6-3	NA	TGTGCCAGCGGACCGTCCCGGGGTAACTATGGCTACACCTTC	CASGPSRGNYGYTF
TRBJ1-1	few	TRBV5-1	NA	TGCGCCAGCAGCATCGCGACAGAGACTGAAGCTTTCTTT	CASSIATETEAFF
TRBJ1-3	NA	TRBV12-3/TRBV12-4	NA	TGTGCCAGCAGCTACGGTCCCAGCTCTGGAAACACCATATATTTT	CASSYGPSSGNTIYF
TRBJ2-3	few	TRBV2	NA	TGTGCCAGCTCAGGCCCCGGGCAGGGCCTTCCCGAACTGAGCACAGATACGCAGTATTTT	CASSGPGQGLPELSTDTQYF
TRBJ1-1	NA	TRBV7-9	TRBD1	TGTGCCAGCAGCTCACCGGGACAGGCTGAAGCTTTCTTT	CASSSPGQAEAFF
TRBJ2-3	few	TRBV13	TRBD2	TGTGCCAGCAGCCCTCCAGCGGGAGGGCCAGGATCGCTAATTGGCACAGATACGCAGTATTTT	CASSPPAGGPGSLIGTDTQYF
TRBJ2-7	NA	TRBV12-3/TRBV12-4	NA	TGTGCCAGCAGTTTATCCCCCATGGAGCAGTACTTC	CASSLSPMEQYF
TRBJ2-7	few	TRBV6-2/TRBV6-3	NA	TGTGCCAGCACCCAAGACAGGGACTCCTCCTACGAGCAGTACTTC	CASTQDRDSSYEQYF
TRBJ1-6	NA	TRBV5-5	NA	TGTGCCAGCAGCTCGCCAGAGGGTGGGGCCCTCCACTTT	CASSSPEGGALHF
TRBJ2-7	NA	TRBV14	TRBD2	TGTGCCAGCAGCCAAGCACCGGGACTATGGTACGAGCAGTACTTC	CASSQAPGLWYEQYF
TRBJ1-5	NA	TRBV24-1	NA	TGTGCCACCAGTGAAGGCATCAATCAGCCCCAGCATTTT	CATSEGINQPQHF
TRBJ2-5	NA	TRBV6-5	NA	TGTGCCAGCAGTTACTCCGGAGAGACCCAGTACTTC	CASSYSGETQYF
TRBJ2-1	few	TRBV6-1	TRBD2	TGTGCCAGCAGTGAAACTAGCGGGAGGGTCTCCTACAATGAGCAGTTCTTC	CASSETSGRVSYNEQFF
TRBJ2-5	few	TRBV7-2	TRBD1	TGTGCCAGCAGCCATTCATCGGGACAGGGGTACCAAGAGACCCAGTACTTC	CASSHSSGQGYQETQYF
TRBJ2-2	NA	TRBV6-2/TRBV6-3	NA	TGTGCCAGCATCCCCCCCGGGACACCGGGGACCGGGGAGCTGTTTTTT	CASIPPGTPGTGELFF
TRBJ1-1	NA	TRBV5-6	NA	TGTGCCAGCAGCCTGGTCAGACTGAACACTGAAGCTTTCTTT	CASSLVRLNTEAFF
TRBJ2-1	NA	TRBV27	TRBD2	TGTGCCAGCAGTTTTTGGGCTAGCGGGGAGAATGAGCAGTTCTTC	CASSFWASGENEQFF
TRBJ2-1	many	TRBV11-2	NA	TGTGCCAGCAGCTTCGGGAGTGAGCAGTTCTTC	CASSFGSEQFF
TRBJ2-1	few	TRBV12-3/TRBV12-4	TRBD2	TGTGCCAGCAGTGATGGACTAGCGGGAGGGCATTGGGACAATGAGCAGTTCTTC	CASSDGLAGGHWDNEQFF
TRBJ1-6	NA	TRBV5-1	TRBD1	TGCGCCAGCAGCTCGGACAGGGGGAGCTCCTATAATTCACCCCTCCACTTT	CASSSDRGSSYNSPLHF
TRBJ2-7	few	TRBV9	TRBD2	TGTGCCAGCAGCCCCCTTCCCGGGACTAGCGTCTCCTACGAGCAGTACTTC	CASSPLPGTSVSYEQYF
TRBJ2-1	many	TRBV7-9	NA	TGTGCCAGCAGCTTAGGTGTGCAAAATGAGCAGTTCTTC	CASSLGVQNEQFF
TRBJ1-4	NA	TRBV5-1	TRBD1	TGCGCCAGCGGATCGACAGGGGTATATGAAAAACTGTTTTTT	CASGSTGVYEKLFF
TRBJ2-1	NA	TRBV6-5	NA	TGTGCCAGCAGTTATCCTGCGTACCTCAACAATGAGCAGTTCTTC	CASSYPAYLNNEQFF
TRBJ1-1	few	TRBV5-1	NA	TGCGCCAGCAGCTTGAAAGGGCAGGATGTATTTAACACTGAAGCTTTCTTT	CASSLKGQDVFNTEAFF
TRBJ2-7	few	TRBV20-1	NA	TGCAGTGCCACGGGCCCTACTACTTACGAGCAGTACTTC	CSATGPTTYEQYF
TRBJ1-1	few	TRBV6-5	NA	TGTGCCAGCAGTTTCTTGGGCATGAACACTGAAGCTTTCTTT	CASSFLGMNTEAFF
TRBJ2-1	few	TRBV6-1	NA	TGTGCCAGCAGTCAAGGGGGACCAAACAATGAGCAGTTCTTC	CASSQGGPNNEQFF